The 21 T cell receptor beta chains listed next were all sequenced from one sample in a study of CD8 T cells in ankylosing spondylitis (dated by TCRdb to about 2017). Receptors were amplified or captured by 5' RACE. Sequenced using an Illumina HiSeq 2500. TCRdb reprocessing: public reads trimmed at Q25 with fastp, clones called with MiXCR, in-frame beta chains kept. Every entry covers one CDR3 protein and lists the most common genes and DNA from its rows. In this sample the table shows under 200,000 distinct CDR3 sequences, 11% of which occur a single time. About 28% of the sample is in the top ten clones. The sample was blood, either unsorted or a sorted T cell fraction (not recorded which). Receptors were obtained from a male donor with ankylosing spondylitis or in good health (not recorded which).

The gene calls are TRBV7-2 and TRBJ1-6; tentatively, D is TRBD1 (5 bases). The ends were cut back, 1 base at V and 7 bases at J, with 11 bases in the middle. Germline CDR1 reads SGHTA; CDR2 reads FQGNSA. This CDR3 has 15 amino acids. CDR3 sequence (DNA): TGTGCCAGCAGCTTAGAGGGCAGGGCCAATTCACCCCTCCACTTT. Its protein is CASSLEGRANSPLHF.

The table lists this clonotype with many counts. The chain employs TRBV5-1 and TRBJ2-7, with D uncertain. CDR3 length: 14 amino acids. Germline CDR1 SGHRS, CDR2 YFSETQ. Trimming cost V 0 bases and J 0 bases, with 7 bases left between them. The CDR3 coding sequence is TGCGCCAGCAGCTTGGCCCACGGCTCCTACGAGCAGTACTTC. Its protein product is CASSLAHGSYEQYF.

This clonotype was seen at least ten times. The CDR3 is CAISESGDTGELFF. In nucleotides, the CDR3 is TGTGCCATCAGTGAGTCGGGGGACACCGGGGAGCTGTTTTTT. The V and J genes are TRBV10-3 and TRBJ2-2; TRBD1 or TRBD2 may be the D gene (5 bases each). Germline CDR1 is ENHRY and CDR2 is SYGVKD. Trimming took 0 bases from V and 3 from J, leaving 5 bases between them. The CDR3 length is 14 residues.

The table lists this clonotype with many counts. The V call is TRBV4-3, the J call TRBJ2-1; D not resolved. With 0 bases removed from V and 10 bases from J, the gap between germline ends came to 10 bases. Germline V lookup: CDR1 LGHNA, CDR2 YSLEER. The CDR3 contains 13 residues. CDR3 nucleotide sequence: TGCGCCAGCAGCCAAGATTGGCGGAAGGAGCAGTTCTTC. It yields the protein CASSQDWRKEQFF.

The table lists this clonotype with many counts. The chain links TRBV9 to TRBJ1-5, with D uncertain. Germline CDR1 and CDR2: SGDLS and YYNGEE. The V gene lost 4 bases and the J gene lost 0 bases, with 11 bases spanning the gap. This CDR3 contains 15 residues. The CDR3 nucleotides are TGTGCCAGCAGCCTCGGAGTAGATAGCAATCAGCCCCAGCATTTT. Amino acids: CASSLGVDSNQPQHF.

This clonotype has ten or more counts. The V and J genes are TRBV20-1 and TRBJ2-1; perhaps TRBD2 as D (5 bases). The CDR3 spans 10 residues. Germline-derived CDR1 and CDR2 are DFQATT and SNEGSKA (reference sequence). The V and J ends lost 6 bases and 5 bases respectively, with 5 bases between them. CDR3 sequence: CSAEDNEQFF. The CDR3 bases are TGCAGTGCGGAGGACAATGAGCAGTTCTTC.

Only a few counts were recorded for this clonotype. The chain is built from TRBV24-1 and TRBJ2-1, with 8 bases aligning to TRBD2. V shed 7 bases, J shed 4 bases, and the junction held 8 bases outside the gene matches. The CDR3 has 15 residues. Germline loops: CDR1 KGHDR, CDR2 SFDVKD. CDR3 in DNA: TGTGCCACCAGCCTGGGACTAGAGGTGTACAATGAGCAGTTCTTC. It translates to CATSLGLEVYNEQFF.

Concerning this clonotype itself: Just one base apart from a much larger clone, this may be a read error. CDR3 in amino acids: CAGSFDYTFSYEQYF. In DNA form, the CDR3 reads TGTGCCGGCAGTTTTGACTATACCTTTTCCTACGAGCAGTACTTC. The J gene is TRBJ2-7, the V gene TRBV11-2, with a tentative D call TRBD2 (5 bases). Germline V lookup: CDR1 SGHAT, CDR2 FQNNGV. The CDR3 runs 15 residues.

This clonotype came up many times. V and J are TRBV12-3 or TRBV12-4 and TRBJ1-5; D is perhaps TRBD1 (6 bases). V lost 6 bases, J lost 5 bases, and 17 bases lay in between. This CDR3 is 15 amino acids long. CDR3 nucleotide sequence: TGTGCCAGCAGGGATCAGGGGAGGGTGGATCAGCCCCAGCATTTT. This sequence encodes CASRDQGRVDQPQHF.

This clonotype has ten or more counts. The chain has TRBV20-1 and TRBJ2-7; D is undetermined. Trimming stripped 5 bases from V and 1 base from J, with 9 bases between. CDR3 length: 12 residues. The V gene's germline CDR1 is DFQATT and CDR2 SNEGSKA (reference sequence). CDR3 sequence (DNA): TGCAGTGCTCCTCTAGGATCCTACGAGCAGTACTTC. Residues: CSAPLGSYEQYF.

The sample holds many counts of this clonotype. The genes are TRBV29-1 and TRBJ1-4; no reliable D call. CDR1 and CDR2 from the germline V gene are SQVTM and ANQGSEA. This CDR3 contains 13 residues. The germline V and J ends were trimmed by 6 bases and 5 bases, with 13 bases remaining between them. The CDR3 DNA reads TGCAGCGTGAGTGACGGCCCGAATGAAAAACTGTTTTTT. Residues: CSVSDGPNEKLFF. Variable domain in full (rest from reference TRBV29-1 and TRBJ1-4): SAVISQKPSRDICQRGTSLTIQCQVDSQVTMMFWYRQQPGQSLTLIATANQGSEATYESGFVIDKFPISRPNLTFSTLTVSNMSPEDSSIYLCSVSDGPNEKLFFGSGTQLSVL.

This clonotype was recorded many times. V is TRBV3-1 and J is TRBJ2-1, with D perhaps being TRBD1 or TRBD2 (5 bases each). Trimming removed 0 bases from V and 9 bases from J, with 12 bases in between. The CDR3 is 14 amino acids. The germline V gene has CDR1 LGHDT and CDR2 YNNKEL (reference sequence). The CDR3 sequence: CASSQDVLGTEQFF. Written as DNA, the CDR3 is TGTGCCAGCAGCCAAGACGTACTAGGGACTGAGCAGTTCTTC.

This clonotype was counted a few times. The chain couples TRBV20-1 to TRBJ2-3; D uncertain. The CDR3 sequence is 16 residues long. In germline, CDR1 is DFQATT, CDR2 SNEGSKA (reference sequence). V was clipped by 1 base and J by 1 base, with 15 bases between them. CDR3: CSARARPPHRTDTQYF. The CDR3 bases are TGCAGTGCTAGAGCTCGACCACCCCACCGCACAGATACGCAGTATTTT.

This clonotype was seen a handful of times. The chain employs TRBV5-6 and TRBJ2-6, with 9 bases that match TRBD2. The CDR3 loop spans 19 amino acids. Germline CDR1 SGHDT, CDR2 YYEEEE. Germline trimming cut 9 bases from V and 0 bases from J; bases unmatched to any gene: 16. Here the CDR3 reads CAMGPMGSGGLSGANVLTF. CDR3 sequence (DNA): TGTGCCATGGGCCCAATGGGTAGCGGGGGCCTCTCTGGGGCCAACGTCCTGACTTTC.

The table lists this clonotype with a few counts. The V gene is TRBV7-2, the J gene TRBJ2-7; D may correspond to TRBD1 or TRBD2 (5 bases each). The CDR3 contains 16 residues. Trimming stripped 1 base from V and 1 base from J, with 14 bases between. Germline CDR1 reads SGHTA; CDR2 reads FQGNSA. DNA for the CDR3: TGTGCCAGCAGCTTAGAAACCGGGGCGGCTTCCTACGAGCAGTACTTC. This encodes CASSLETGAASYEQYF. The full variable domain, rest sourced from reference TRBV7-2 and TRBJ2-7, is GAGVSQSPSNKVTEKGKDVELRCDPISGHTALYWYRQSLGQGLEFLIYFQGNSAPDKSGLPSDRFSAERTGGSVSTLTIQRTQQEDSAVYLCASSLETGAASYEQYFGPGTRLTVT.

This clonotype came up many times. The rearrangement uses TRBV5-1 and TRBJ2-1; maybe TRBD2 (5 bases). Germline V gene data show CDR1 as SGHRS and CDR2 as YFSETQ. Trimming removed 3 bases from V and 0 bases from J, with 25 bases in between. This CDR3 comprises 20 residues. The DNA of the CDR3 is TGCGCCAGCAGCTCGCAAGGCCAAGCGGCGGCCCGGAGCTCCTACAATGAGCAGTTCTTC. This codes for CASSSQGQAAARSSYNEQFF.

This clonotype was counted only a few times. The genes are TRBV2 and TRBJ1-5; 8 bases are a match to TRBD1. With 1 base clipped from V and 7 bases from J, the junction kept 12 bases outside the gene matches. CDR3 length equals 17 residues. Germline V lookup: CDR1 SNHLY, CDR2 FYNNEI. The CDR3 reads CASSEVQGARARQPQHF. The DNA for the CDR3 is TGTGCCAGCAGTGAAGTGCAGGGGGCGCGGGCTCGACAGCCCCAGCATTTT.

This clonotype was seen a handful of times. The chain carries TRBV20-1 and TRBJ2-1; 9 bases are shared with TRBD1. CDR1 is DFQATT, CDR2 SNEGSKA, per germline (reference sequence). The CDR3 extends over 14 amino acids. Trimming at V came to 2 bases and at J to 7 bases, leaving 6 bases not matched to a gene. The CDR3 sequence: CSARRTGVKNEQFF. CDR3 nucleotides: TGCAGTGCTAGAAGGACAGGGGTAAAGAATGAGCAGTTCTTC.

This clonotype was detected many times. V gene TRBV5-4 combines with J gene TRBJ2-3; D is ambiguous. The CDR3 consists of 12 residues. V was shortened by 1 base and J by 9 bases, with 9 bases between the two germline ends. Germline loops: CDR1 SGHNT, CDR2 YYREEE (reference sequence). The CDR3 here is CASSLSGSTQYF. The CDR3 nucleotides read TGTGCCAGCAGCTTGTCCGGATCAACGCAGTATTTT.

This clonotype was counted at least ten times. DNA of the CDR3: TGCGCCAGCAGCTTGGATCGGGAGATGCCGTGGGATACGCAGTATTTT. This gives the protein CASSLDREMPWDTQYF. The rearrangement joins TRBV5-1 to TRBJ2-3; D is possibly TRBD2 (6 bases). Trimming shortened V by 0 bases and J by 6 bases, and 17 bases separated the two germline ends. The V gene's germline CDR1 is SGHRS and CDR2 YFSETQ. CDR3 size: 16 residues.

Comment on this clonotype: A much bigger clone sits one base away, suggesting this may be a read error. The rearrangement joins TRBV7-6 to TRBJ2-2, with a possible D match to TRBD2 (6 bases). CDR3 length: 16 amino acids. CDR1 and CDR2 from the germline V gene are SGHVS and FNYEAQ. The DNA of the CDR3 is TGTGCCAGCAGCCCTCAGCCTAGCGTCGACACCGGGGAGATGTTTTTT. It codes for CASSPQPSVDTGEMFF.